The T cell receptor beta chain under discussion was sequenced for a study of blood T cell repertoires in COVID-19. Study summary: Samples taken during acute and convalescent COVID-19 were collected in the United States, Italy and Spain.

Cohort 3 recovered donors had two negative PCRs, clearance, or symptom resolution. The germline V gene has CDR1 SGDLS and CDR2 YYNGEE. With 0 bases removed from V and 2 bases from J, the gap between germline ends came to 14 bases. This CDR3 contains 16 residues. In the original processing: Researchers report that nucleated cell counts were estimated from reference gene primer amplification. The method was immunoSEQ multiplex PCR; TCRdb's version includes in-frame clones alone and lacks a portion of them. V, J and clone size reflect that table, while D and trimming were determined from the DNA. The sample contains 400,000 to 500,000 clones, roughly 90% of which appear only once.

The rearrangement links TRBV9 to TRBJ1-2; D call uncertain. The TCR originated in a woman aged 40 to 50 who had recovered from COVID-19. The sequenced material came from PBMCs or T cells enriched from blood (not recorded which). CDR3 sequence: CASSVAVVGDNYGYTF. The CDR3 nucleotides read TGTGCCAGCAGCGTAGCCGTCGTTGGAGACAACTATGGCTACACCTTC. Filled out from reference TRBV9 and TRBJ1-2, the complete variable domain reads DSGVTQTPKHLITATGQRVTLRCSPRSGDLSVYWYQQSLDQGLQFLIQYYNGEERAKGNILERFSAQQFPDLHSELNLSSLELGDSALYFCASSVAVVGDNYGYTFGSGTRLTVV.